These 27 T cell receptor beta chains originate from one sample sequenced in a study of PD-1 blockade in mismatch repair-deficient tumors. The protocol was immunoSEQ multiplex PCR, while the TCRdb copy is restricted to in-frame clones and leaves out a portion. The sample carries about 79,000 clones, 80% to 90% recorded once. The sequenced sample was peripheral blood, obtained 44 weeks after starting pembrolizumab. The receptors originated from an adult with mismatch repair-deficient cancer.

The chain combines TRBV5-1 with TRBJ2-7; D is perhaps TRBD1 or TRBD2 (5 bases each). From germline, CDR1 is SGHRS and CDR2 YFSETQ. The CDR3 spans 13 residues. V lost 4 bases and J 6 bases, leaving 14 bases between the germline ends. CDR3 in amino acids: CASSRGTDAEQYF. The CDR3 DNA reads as TGCGCCAGCAGCCGAGGGACCGACGCCGAGCAGTACTTC.

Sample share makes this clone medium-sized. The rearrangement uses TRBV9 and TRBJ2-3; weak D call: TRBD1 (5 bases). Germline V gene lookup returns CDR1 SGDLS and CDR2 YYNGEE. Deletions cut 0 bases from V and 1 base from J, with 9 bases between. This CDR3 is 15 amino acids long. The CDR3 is CASSVVGAGTDTQYF. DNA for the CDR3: TGTGCCAGCAGCGTAGTAGGGGCTGGCACAGATACGCAGTATTTT.

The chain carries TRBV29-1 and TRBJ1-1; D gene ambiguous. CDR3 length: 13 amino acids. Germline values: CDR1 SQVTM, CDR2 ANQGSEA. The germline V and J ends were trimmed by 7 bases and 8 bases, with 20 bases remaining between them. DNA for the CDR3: TGCAGCGCCAGCGGAATCCTGGTCGGGGAAGCTTTCTTT. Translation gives CSASGILVGEAFF. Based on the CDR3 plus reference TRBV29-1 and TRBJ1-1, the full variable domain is SAVISQKPSRDICQRGTSLTIQCQVDSQVTMMFWYRQQPGQSLTLIATANQGSEATYESGFVIDKFPISRPNLTFSTLTVSNMSPEDSSIYLCSASGILVGEAFFGQGTRLTVV.

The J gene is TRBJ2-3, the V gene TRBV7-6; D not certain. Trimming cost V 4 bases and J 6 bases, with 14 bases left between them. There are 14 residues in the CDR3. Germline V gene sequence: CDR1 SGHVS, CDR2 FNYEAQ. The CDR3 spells CASSSPERLDTQYF. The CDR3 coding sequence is TGTGCCAGCAGCTCACCCGAGAGACTGGATACGCAGTATTTT.

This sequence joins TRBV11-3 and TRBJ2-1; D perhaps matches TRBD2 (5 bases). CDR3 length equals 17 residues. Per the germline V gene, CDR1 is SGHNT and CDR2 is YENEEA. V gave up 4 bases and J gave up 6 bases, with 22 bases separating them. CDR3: CASSSRSAGKDLNEQFF. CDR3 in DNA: TGTGCCAGCAGCTCGCGCTCCGCGGGCAAGGATCTCAATGAGCAGTTCTTC.

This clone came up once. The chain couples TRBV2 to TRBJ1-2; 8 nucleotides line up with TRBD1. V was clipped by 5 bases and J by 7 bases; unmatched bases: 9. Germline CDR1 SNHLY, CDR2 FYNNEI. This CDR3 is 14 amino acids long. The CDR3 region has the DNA TGTGCCAGCAGTACAGGACAGGGTATCGTTGGCTACACCTTC. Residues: CASSTGQGIVGYTF.

This CDR3 is CASSFTAKGDTQYF. The CDR3 DNA is TGTGCCAGCAGCTTTACGGCGAAGGGGGATACGCAGTATTTT. The chain recombines TRBV11-3 with TRBJ2-3, with D possibly TRBD1 on 5 matching bases. Trimming removed 3 bases at V and 6 bases at J, with 13 bases between. The CDR3 is made up of 14 amino acids. Germline CDR1 is SGHNT and CDR2 is YENEEA. The variable domain in full, completed from reference TRBV11-3 and TRBJ2-3, reads EAGVVQSPRYKIIEKKQPVAFWCNPISGHNTLYWYLQNLGQGPELLIRYENEEAVDDSQLPKDRFSAERLKGVDSTLKIQPAELGDSAVYLCASSFTAKGDTQYFGPGTRLTVL.

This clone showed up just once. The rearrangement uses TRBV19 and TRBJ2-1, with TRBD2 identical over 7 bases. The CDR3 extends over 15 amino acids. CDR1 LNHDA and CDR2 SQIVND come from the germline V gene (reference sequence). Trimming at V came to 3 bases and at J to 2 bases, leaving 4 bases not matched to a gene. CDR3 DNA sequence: TGTGCCAGTAGTATGAATAGCGGGCCCTACAATGAGCAGTTCTTC. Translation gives CASSMNSGPYNEQFF.

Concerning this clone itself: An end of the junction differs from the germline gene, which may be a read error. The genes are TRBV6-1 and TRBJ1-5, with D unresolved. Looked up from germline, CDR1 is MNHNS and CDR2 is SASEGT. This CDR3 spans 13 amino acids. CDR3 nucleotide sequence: TGTGCCATCAGTGAGTCCTGGGATCAGCCCCAGCATTTT. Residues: CAISESWDQPQHF.

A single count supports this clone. In nucleotides, the CDR3 is TGTGCCAGCAGCTCGACTAGCGGGAGAACCGGGGAGCTGTTTTTT. Encoded protein: CASSSTSGRTGELFF. This chain links TRBV7-9 with TRBJ2-2, with 12 bases aligning to TRBD2. This CDR3 is built from 15 residues. CDR1 is SEHNR, CDR2 FQNEAQ, per germline (reference sequence). J gave up 5 bases and V 4 bases, and 2 bases lay outside the gene matches.

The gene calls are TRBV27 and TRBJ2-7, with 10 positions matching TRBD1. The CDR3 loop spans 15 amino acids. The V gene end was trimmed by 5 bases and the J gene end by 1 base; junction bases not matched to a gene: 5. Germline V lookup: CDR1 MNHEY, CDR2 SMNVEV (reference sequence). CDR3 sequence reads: CASSQRQGASYEQYF. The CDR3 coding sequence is TGTGCCAGCAGTCAACGACAGGGGGCTTCCTACGAGCAGTACTTC.

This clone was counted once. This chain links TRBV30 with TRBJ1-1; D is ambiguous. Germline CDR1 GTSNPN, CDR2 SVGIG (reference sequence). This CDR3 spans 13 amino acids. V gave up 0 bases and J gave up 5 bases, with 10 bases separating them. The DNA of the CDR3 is TGTGCCTGGAGTGTATCTTGGGGAACTGAAGCTTTCTTT. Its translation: CAWSVSWGTEAFF. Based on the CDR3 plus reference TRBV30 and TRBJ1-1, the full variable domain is SQTIHQWPATLVQPVGSPLSLECTVEGTSNPNLYWYRQAAGRGLQLLFYSVGIGQISSEVPQNLSASRPQDRQFILSSKKLLLSDSGFYLCAWSVSWGTEAFFGQGTRLTVV.

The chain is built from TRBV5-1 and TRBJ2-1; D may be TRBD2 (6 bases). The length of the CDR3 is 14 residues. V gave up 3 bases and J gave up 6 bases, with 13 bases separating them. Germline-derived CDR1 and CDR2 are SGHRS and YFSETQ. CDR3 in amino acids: CASSSGEVTNEQFF. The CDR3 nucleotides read TGCGCCAGCAGCTCGGGAGAAGTAACCAATGAGCAGTTCTTC. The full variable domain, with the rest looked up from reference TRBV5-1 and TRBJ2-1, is KAGVTQTPRYLIKTRGQQVTLSCSPISGHRSVSWYQQTPGQGLQFLFEYFSETQRNKGNFPGRFSGRQFSNSRSEMNVSTLELGDSALYLCASSSGEVTNEQFFGPGTRLTVL.

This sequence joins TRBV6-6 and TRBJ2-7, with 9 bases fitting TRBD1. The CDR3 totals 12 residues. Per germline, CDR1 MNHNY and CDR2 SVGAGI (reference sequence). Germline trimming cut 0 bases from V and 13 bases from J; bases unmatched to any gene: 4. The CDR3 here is CASSYSGTGFYF. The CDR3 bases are TGTGCCAGCAGTTACTCCGGGACAGGGTTTTACTTC.

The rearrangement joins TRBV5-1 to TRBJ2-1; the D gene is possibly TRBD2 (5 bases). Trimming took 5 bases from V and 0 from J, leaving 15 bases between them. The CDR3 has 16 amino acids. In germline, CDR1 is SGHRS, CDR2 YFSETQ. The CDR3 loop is CASSFSATISYNEQFF. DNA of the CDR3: TGCGCCAGCAGTTTTAGCGCGACAATCTCCTACAATGAGCAGTTCTTC. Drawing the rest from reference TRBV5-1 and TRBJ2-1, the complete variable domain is KAGVTQTPRYLIKTRGQQVTLSCSPISGHRSVSWYQQTPGQGLQFLFEYFSETQRNKGNFPGRFSGRQFSNSRSEMNVSTLELGDSALYLCASSFSATISYNEQFFGPGTRLTVL.

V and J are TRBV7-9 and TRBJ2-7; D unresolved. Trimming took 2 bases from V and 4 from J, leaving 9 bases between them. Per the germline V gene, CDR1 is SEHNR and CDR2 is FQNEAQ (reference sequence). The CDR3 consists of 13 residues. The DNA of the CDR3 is TGTGCCAGCAGCTTACCCCCGGGTTACGAGCAGTACTTC. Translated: CASSLPPGYEQYF.

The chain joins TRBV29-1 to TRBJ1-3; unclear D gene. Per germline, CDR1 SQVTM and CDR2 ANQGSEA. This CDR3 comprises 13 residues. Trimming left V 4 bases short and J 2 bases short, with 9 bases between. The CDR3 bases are TGCAGCGTTGCCAGGAGCACTGGAAACACCATATATTTT. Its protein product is CSVARSTGNTIYF.

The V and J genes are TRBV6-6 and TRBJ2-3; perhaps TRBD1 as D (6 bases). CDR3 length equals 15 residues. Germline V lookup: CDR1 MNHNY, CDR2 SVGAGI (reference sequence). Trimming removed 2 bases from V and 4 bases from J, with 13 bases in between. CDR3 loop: CASSYGGLSADTQYF. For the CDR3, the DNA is TGTGCCAGCAGTTACGGGGGCCTCTCGGCAGATACGCAGTATTTT.

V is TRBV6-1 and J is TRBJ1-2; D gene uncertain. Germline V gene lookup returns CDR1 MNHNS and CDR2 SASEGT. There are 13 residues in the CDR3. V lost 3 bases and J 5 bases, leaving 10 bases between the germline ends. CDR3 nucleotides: TGTGCCAGCAGTGAGGCGCTAAGGTATGGCTACACCTTC. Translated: CASSEALRYGYTF.

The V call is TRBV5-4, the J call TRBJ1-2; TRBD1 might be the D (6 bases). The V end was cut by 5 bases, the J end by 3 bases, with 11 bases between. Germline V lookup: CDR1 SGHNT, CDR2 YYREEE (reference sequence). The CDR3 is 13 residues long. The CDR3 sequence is CASRRAGDYGYTF. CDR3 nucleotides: TGTGCCAGCAGACGGGCAGGGGACTATGGCTACACCTTC.

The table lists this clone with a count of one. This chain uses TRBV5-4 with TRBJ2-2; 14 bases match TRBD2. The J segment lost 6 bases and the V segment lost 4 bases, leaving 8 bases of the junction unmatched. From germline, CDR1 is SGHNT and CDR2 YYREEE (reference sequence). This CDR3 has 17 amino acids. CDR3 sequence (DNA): TGTGCCAGCAGCGCCCCGACTAGCGGGAGGGCCGCCGGGGAGCTGTTTTTT. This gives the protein CASSAPTSGRAAGELFF.

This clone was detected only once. CDR3 amino acids: CASRPRDRGNQPQHF. CDR3 in DNA: TGTGCCAGCAGGCCTCGGGACAGGGGCAATCAGCCCCAGCATTTT. The J gene is TRBJ1-5, the V gene TRBV6-5; 9 nucleotides agree with TRBD1. The CDR3 consists of 15 residues. CDR1 is MNHEY, CDR2 SVGAGI, per germline. V shed 6 bases, J shed 2 bases, and the junction held 5 bases outside the gene matches.

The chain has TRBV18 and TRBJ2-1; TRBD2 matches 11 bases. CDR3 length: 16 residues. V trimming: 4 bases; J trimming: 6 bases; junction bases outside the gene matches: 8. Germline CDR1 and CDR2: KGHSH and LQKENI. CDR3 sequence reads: CASSRDGTSGLNEQFF. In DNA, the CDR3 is TGTGCCAGCTCACGGGACGGGACTAGCGGACTCAATGAGCAGTTCTTC. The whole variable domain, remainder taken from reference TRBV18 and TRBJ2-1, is NAGVMQNPRHLVRRRGQEARLRCSPMKGHSHVYWYRQLPEEGLKFMVYLQKENIIDESGMPKERFSAEFPKEGPSILRIQQVVRGDSAAYFCASSRDGTSGLNEQFFGPGTRLTVL.

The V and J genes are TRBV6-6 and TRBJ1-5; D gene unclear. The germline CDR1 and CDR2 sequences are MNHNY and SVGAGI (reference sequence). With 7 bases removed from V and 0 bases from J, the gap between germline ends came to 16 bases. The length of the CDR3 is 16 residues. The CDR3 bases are TGTGCCAGCAACCCGGCCCCGACATATAGCAATCAGCCCCAGCATTTT. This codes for CASNPAPTYSNQPQHF.

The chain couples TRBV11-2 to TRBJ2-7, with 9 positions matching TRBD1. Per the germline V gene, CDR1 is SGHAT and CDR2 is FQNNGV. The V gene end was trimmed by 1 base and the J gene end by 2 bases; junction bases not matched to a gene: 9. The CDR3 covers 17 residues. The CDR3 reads CASSLGYSGQGTYEQYF. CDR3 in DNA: TGTGCCAGCAGCTTAGGTTACTCTGGACAGGGGACCTACGAGCAGTACTTC.

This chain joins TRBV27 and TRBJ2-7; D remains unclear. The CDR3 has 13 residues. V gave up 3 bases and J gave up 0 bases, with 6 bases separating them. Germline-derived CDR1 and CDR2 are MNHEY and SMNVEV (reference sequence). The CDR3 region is CASSLAGSYEQYF. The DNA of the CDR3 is TGTGCCAGCAGTTTGGCAGGCTCCTACGAGCAGTACTTC.

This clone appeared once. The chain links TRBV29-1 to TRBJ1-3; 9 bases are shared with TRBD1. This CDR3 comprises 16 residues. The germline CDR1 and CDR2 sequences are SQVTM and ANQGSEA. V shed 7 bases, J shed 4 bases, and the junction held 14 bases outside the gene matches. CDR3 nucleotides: TGCAGCGCCGGGGACAGGGTGCAGTCGGGAGGAAACACCATATATTTT. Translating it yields CSAGDRVQSGGNTIYF.